These 28 T cell receptor beta chains originate from one sample sequenced in a study of cytomegalovirus exposure and HLA in healthy donors. The primer mix had 60 Vbeta and 13 Jbeta primers. Repertoires were generated with immunoSEQ multiplex PCR, while TCRdb's copy carries only in-frame clones and drops some. The table has 110,000 to 150,000 clones, approximately 70% seen once. Sequencing used PBMCs. The source of these receptors is an older woman in good health and CMV-seropositive.

The chain links TRBV2 to TRBJ2-1, with 10 bases lining up with TRBD2. After removal of 7 bases from V and 7 bases from J, the junction contained 13 bases not matched to a gene. CDR3 length equals 16 residues. The germline V gene encodes CDR1 SNHLY and CDR2 FYNNEI. CDR3: CASTNLPGLAKNEQFF. The DNA for the CDR3 is TGTGCCAGCACCAACCTCCCGGGACTAGCGAAGAATGAGCAGTTCTTC.

The chain is built from TRBV15 and TRBJ1-2; TRBD1 might be the D (6 bases). Germline V gene data show CDR1 as LNHNV and CDR2 as YYDKDF (reference sequence). The CDR3 extends over 15 amino acids. Trimming took 2 bases from V and 8 from J, leaving 18 bases between them. CDR3 protein: CATSRNTGGLGGYTF. The CDR3 DNA sequence: TGTGCCACCAGCAGAAACACCGGGGGGCTGGGAGGCTACACCTTC.

This clone was seen a handful of times. V usage is TRBV28 and J usage is TRBJ1-1; TRBD1 might be the D (5 bases). V gave up 3 bases and J gave up 11 bases, with 13 bases separating them. The CDR3 is made up of 12 amino acids. Germline CDR1 is MDHEN and CDR2 is SYDVKM. CDR3 in amino acids: CASSLEGFGAFF. In DNA, the CDR3 is TGTGCCAGCAGTTTGGAGGGGTTCGGGGCTTTCTTT.

The V call is TRBV15, the J call TRBJ1-5, with D possibly TRBD1 on 6 matching bases. Looked up from germline, CDR1 is LNHNV and CDR2 is YYDKDF (reference sequence). Trimming took off 2 bases at V and 0 bases at J, with 17 bases between the two ends. This CDR3 has 18 amino acids. The CDR3 loop reads CATSRPTGTLISNQPQHF. The CDR3 DNA sequence: TGTGCCACCAGCAGACCTACAGGGACCCTAATTAGCAATCAGCCCCAGCATTTT.

This clone was detected only a few times. The gene calls are TRBV6-6 and TRBJ1-3, with D tentatively TRBD1 (6 bases). V gave up 6 bases and J gave up 4 bases, with 13 bases separating them. In germline, CDR1 is MNHNY, CDR2 SVGAGI (reference sequence). CDR3 size: 14 residues. The CDR3 nucleotides read TGTGCCAGCAGAACACAGGGATCCGGAAACACCATATATTTT. Translated: CASRTQGSGNTIYF.

This clone was picked up one time. The chain employs TRBV19 and TRBJ1-6; 7 bases are a match to TRBD1. This CDR3 is built from 15 residues. Germline loops: CDR1 LNHDA, CDR2 SQIVND (reference sequence). V trimming: 6 bases; J trimming: 7 bases; junction bases outside the gene matches: 9. This chain's CDR3 is CASSSDRARNSPLHF. The CDR3 DNA is TGTGCCAGTAGCAGTGACAGGGCAAGGAATTCACCCCTCCACTTT.

A few counts support this clone. CDR3 residues: CASSQDVAGGSGEQFF. The CDR3, as DNA: TGCGCCAGCAGCCAAGATGTGGCGGGAGGTTCCGGTGAGCAGTTCTTC. The gene calls are TRBV4-1 and TRBJ2-1; 8 bases line up with TRBD2. The CDR3 is made up of 16 amino acids. The ends lost 0 bases at V and 9 bases at J; junction bases unmatched: 10. In germline, CDR1 is MGHRA, CDR2 YSYEKL.

The gene calls are TRBV28 and TRBJ2-3; 8 bases map to TRBD2. V lost 5 bases and J lost 3; bases outside the gene matches: 10. The CDR3 is 16 amino acids. Germline CDR1 is MDHEN and CDR2 is SYDVKM. CDR3 sequence: CASSLGLGGRTDTQYF. The CDR3 nucleotides are TGTGCCAGCAGTCTAGGACTGGGCGGGAGGACAGATACGCAGTATTTT.

J is TRBJ1-5 and V is TRBV18; no clear D. The V gene lost 5 bases and the J gene lost 5 bases, with 10 bases spanning the gap. This CDR3 is 13 amino acids long. Germline V gives CDR1 KGHSH, CDR2 LQKENI. CDR3 nucleotide sequence: TGTGCCAGCTCAAGGTCGGAGGATCAGCCCCAGCATTTT. This encodes CASSRSEDQPQHF.

The J gene is TRBJ1-4, the V gene TRBV7-2, with D possibly matching TRBD1 (5 bases). This CDR3 spans 15 amino acids. CDR1 SGHTA and CDR2 FQGNSA come from the germline V gene. Trimming took off 8 bases at V and 7 bases at J, with 20 bases between the two ends. The chain's CDR3 is CASGRPGLGGEKLFF. The CDR3 region has the DNA TGTGCCAGCGGACGACCGGGACTCGGGGGTGAAAAACTGTTTTTT.

V gene TRBV25-1 combines with J gene TRBJ2-3; the match to TRBD2 covers 7 bases. Germline assignment: CDR1 MGHDK and CDR2 SYGVNS. The J segment lost 0 bases and the V segment lost 1 base, leaving 1 base of the junction unmatched. The CDR3 consists of 15 residues. CDR3 sequence (DNA): TGTGCCAGCAGTGAATTGGGGGGGAGCACAGATACGCAGTATTTT. This translates into CASSELGGSTDTQYF.

The V and J genes are TRBV10-1 and TRBJ1-1; 10 nucleotides line up with TRBD1. This CDR3 has 15 residues. The V segment lost 3 bases and the J segment 10 bases; nucleotides outside the gene matches: 11. The V gene's germline CDR1 is WNHNN and CDR2 SYGVQD (reference sequence). DNA of the CDR3: TGCGCCAGCAGTGAAGGGACAGGGGTTGTGAGTGGAGCTTTCTTT. It yields the protein CASSEGTGVVSGAFF.

The chain links TRBV29-1 to TRBJ2-7; D may be TRBD2 (5 bases). This CDR3 is built from 13 residues. Trimming stripped 4 bases from V and 2 bases from J, with 12 bases between. The germline gives CDR1 SQVTM, CDR2 ANQGSEA. The CDR3 region has the DNA TGCAGCGTTGTCACTCCGGGGACCTACGAGCAGTACTTC. Encoded protein: CSVVTPGTYEQYF.

Regarding this clone: This CDR3 is also generated by other DNA sequences in the sample. J is TRBJ1-1 and V is TRBV14; a possible D gene is TRBD1 (5 bases). Germline CDR1 reads SGHDN; CDR2 reads FVKESK. V lost 4 bases, J lost 4 bases, and 13 bases lay in between. This CDR3 is 14 amino acids long. CDR3 coding DNA: TGTGCCAGCAGCCCGACTGGGGGGGGCACTGAAGCTTTCTTT. Translated, it gives CASSPTGGGTEAFF.

The CDR3, as DNA: TGCGCCAGCAGCTCCCTCCCTACAGGGCAGGGAGAGACCCAGTACTTC. This codes for CASSSLPTGQGETQYF. The chain uses TRBV5-1 and TRBJ2-5; tentative D call: TRBD1 (6 bases). The length of the CDR3 is 16 residues. V dropped 3 bases and J dropped 4 bases, with 19 bases sitting between them. Germline V lookup: CDR1 SGHRS, CDR2 YFSETQ. Variable domain in full (rest from reference TRBV5-1 and TRBJ2-5): KAGVTQTPRYLIKTRGQQVTLSCSPISGHRSVSWYQQTPGQGLQFLFEYFSETQRNKGNFPGRFSGRQFSNSRSEMNVSTLELGDSALYLCASSSLPTGQGETQYFGPGTRLLVL.

The V gene is TRBV18, the J gene TRBJ2-2; no clear D. CDR1 and CDR2 (germline): KGHSH, LQKENI. The CDR3 loop spans 12 amino acids. The V end was cut by 2 bases, the J end by 6 bases, with 4 bases between. The CDR3 DNA reads as TGTGCCAGCTCACCATTATCCGGGGAGCTGTTTTTT. Translation: CASSPLSGELFF.

V is TRBV28 and J is TRBJ2-7; 9 nucleotides align to TRBD1. V was pared by 5 bases and J by 2 bases, with 10 bases of the junction left unmatched. Germline V CDR1 and CDR2: MDHEN, SYDVKM. CDR3 size: 16 residues. This chain's CDR3 is CASSPQDRGYTYEQYF. The CDR3 region has the DNA TGTGCCAGCAGTCCTCAGGACAGGGGATACACCTACGAGCAGTACTTC.

This clone has more than one count but fewer than ten. The J gene is TRBJ1-4, the V gene TRBV6-5; D unresolved. Germline-derived CDR1 and CDR2 are MNHEY and SVGAGI. Trimming removed 2 bases from V and 7 bases from J, with 17 bases in between. The CDR3 loop spans 16 amino acids. CDR3 residues: CASSYRLDPEGEKLFF. CDR3 DNA: TGTGCCAGCAGTTACAGACTGGACCCGGAGGGTGAAAAACTGTTTTTT.

About this clone: The identical CDR3 is also encoded by other nucleotide sequences in the sample. The J gene is TRBJ2-5, the V gene TRBV5-1, with a tentative D call TRBD1 (5 bases). The CDR3 is 13 residues long. Germline V gene sequence: CDR1 SGHRS, CDR2 YFSETQ. V lost 5 bases, J lost 2 bases, and 10 bases lay in between. The CDR3 DNA follows: TGCGCCAGCAGTCTCGACAGACAAGAGACCCAGTACTTC. Its translation is CASSLDRQETQYF.

The chain recombines TRBV13 with TRBJ1-3, with D possibly being TRBD1 (6 bases). Deletions cut 3 bases from V and 4 bases from J, with 7 bases between. The CDR3 has 13 residues. Germline assignment: CDR1 PRHDT and CDR2 FYEKMQ (reference sequence). The CDR3 here is CASSFDRGNTIYF. The CDR3 coding sequence is TGTGCCAGCAGCTTCGACAGGGGAAACACCATATATTTT. Full variable domain (outside the CDR3, taken from reference TRBV13 and TRBJ1-3): AAGVIQSPRHLIKEKRETATLKCYPIPRHDTVYWYQQGPGQDPQFLISFYEKMQSDKGSIPDRFSAQQFSDYHSELNMSSLELGDSALYFCASSFDRGNTIYFGEGSWLTVV.

This rearrangement joins TRBV11-2 to TRBJ2-7; TRBD1 might be the D (5 bases). The CDR3 runs to 12 residues. Trimming took off 5 bases at V and 7 bases at J, with 12 bases between the two ends. Germline CDR1 is SGHAT and CDR2 is FQNNGV. The DNA for the CDR3 is TGTGCCAGCAGCACGGACATCGGGGAGCAGTACTTC. This encodes CASSTDIGEQYF.

V gene TRBV12-5 combines with J gene TRBJ2-7; possible D gene TRBD1, 5 bases. This CDR3 is 16 amino acids long. CDR1 is LGHNT, CDR2 FRNRAP, per germline. The ends were cut back, 0 bases at V and 0 bases at J, with 12 bases in the middle. The CDR3 bases are TGTGCTAGTGGTTTGGTACCCCAAGGGGACTCCTACGAGCAGTACTTC. Translated, it gives CASGLVPQGDSYEQYF.

The rearrangement links TRBV6-5 to TRBJ1-2; the D is unclear. V was cut by 6 bases and J by 8 bases, with 16 bases left in between. CDR1 and CDR2 (germline): MNHEY, SVGAGI. The CDR3 loop spans 13 amino acids. CDR3 DNA sequence: TGTGCCAGCAGGGAGACGGGGAGTCTCGGCTACACCTTC. Residues: CASRETGSLGYTF.

The chain carries TRBV30 and TRBJ1-5, with D maybe TRBD1 (5 bases). The CDR3 has 15 residues. Trimming stripped 2 bases from V and 4 bases from J, with 15 bases between. Germline V lookup: CDR1 GTSNPN, CDR2 SVGIG (reference sequence). The CDR3, as DNA: TGTGCCTGGAGTCCACCCTCGGGGGGGAATCAGCCCCAGCATTTT. Its translation is CAWSPPSGGNQPQHF.

The V call is TRBV6-1, the J call TRBJ2-7; D gene ambiguous. The CDR3 totals 13 residues. Germline V CDR1 and CDR2: MNHNS, SASEGT. The V end lost 3 bases, the J end lost 6 bases, and 12 bases lay between the germline ends. In nucleotides, the CDR3 is TGTGCCAGCAGTGAGTCGAGTGGGCTCGAGCAGTACTTC. Translating gives CASSESSGLEQYF.

The chain recombines TRBV7-2 with TRBJ1-2; maybe TRBD1 (5 bases). CDR3 length: 16 residues. V dropped 2 bases and J dropped 1 base, with 14 bases sitting between them. CDR1 and CDR2 (germline): SGHTA, FQGNSA. DNA of the CDR3: TGTGCCAGCAGCTTAAAGCAGGGTTCCGGTAACTATGGCTACACCTTC. Translating gives CASSLKQGSGNYGYTF.

This sequence joins TRBV19 and TRBJ1-2; weak D call: TRBD1 (5 bases). The CDR3 length is 13 residues. V lost 6 bases and J 7 bases, leaving 15 bases between the germline ends. Germline V lookup: CDR1 LNHDA, CDR2 SQIVND (reference sequence). The chain's CDR3 is CASSITGSGGYTF. CDR3 in DNA: TGTGCCAGTAGCATTACAGGCTCGGGTGGCTACACCTTC. The full variable domain, in which reference TRBV19 and TRBJ1-2 provide the parts outside the CDR3, is DGGITQSPKYLFRKEGQNVTLSCEQNLNHDAMYWYRQDPGQGLRLIYYSQIVNDFQKGDIAEGYSVSREKKESFPLTVTSAQKNPTAFYLCASSITGSGGYTFGSGTRLTVV.

The chain has TRBV7-3 and TRBJ2-3, with 8 bases lining up with TRBD1. From germline, CDR1 is SGHTA and CDR2 FQGTGA. This CDR3 has 15 residues. Unmatched junction bases numbered 4, after V lost 3 bases and J lost 2 bases. CDR3 sequence: CASSFRQGNTDTQYF. CDR3 DNA: TGTGCCAGCAGCTTCCGACAGGGGAACACAGATACGCAGTATTTT.